The rows below give T cell receptor beta chains drawn from one sample of a study of T cell repertoires in ileal Crohn's disease. Assay: immunoSEQ multiplex PCR; the TCRdb copy retains only in-frame clones and omits some. The table shows around 7,900 clones, with around 77% occurring only once. Sequenced: ileal tissue. All receptors come from an adult with Crohn's disease. Both conserved end residues are part of each CDR3. D genes are given only for firm matches. Not all rows give a size; the values are once, few, many and, for expanded clones, a class.

TRBD1	TRBV28	TRBJ1-5	-	TGTGCCAGCAGTTTATCGGGACAGGGTAGCAATCAGCCCCAGCATTTT	CASSLSGQGSNQPQHF
TRBD1	TRBV29-1	TRBJ2-7	-	TGCAGCGTTGTGGTTGGACAGGGCCTCTACGAGCAGTACTTC	CSVVVGQGLYEQYF
TRBD1	TRBV12-5	TRBJ2-7	-	TGTGCTAGTGGTTTTGGTTCGTCGGACAGGTTTACCTACGAGCAGTACTTC	CASGFGSSDRFTYEQYF
TRBD2	TRBV4-3	TRBJ2-5	-	TGCGCCAGCAGCCCAGGACTAGCGGGAAGGGAGACCCAGTACTTC	CASSPGLAGRETQYF
TRBD1	TRBV19	TRBJ2-3	-	TGTGCCAGTGGGACAGGCTCCACAGATACGCAGTATTTT	CASGTGSTDTQYF
TRBD1	TRBV5-4	TRBJ1-6	-	TGTGCCAGCAGCTTCGTTCCAGGGGGTTCACCCCTCCACTTT	CASSFVPGGSPLHF
-	TRBV7-3	TRBJ1-1	-	TGTGCCAGCAGCTTTCAACGGGACACTGAAGCTTTCTTT	CASSFQRDTEAFF
TRBD1	TRBV7-2	TRBJ1-2	-	TGTGCCAGCAGCCCTCCCGGGACAGGGAGGGACTACACCTTC	CASSPPGTGRDYTF
TRBD1	TRBV5-1	TRBJ2-1	-	TGCGCCAGCAGCTCCCCCGGGACAGGGGGCGGTGAGCAGTTCTTC	CASSSPGTGGGEQFF
TRBD2	TRBV19	TRBJ2-1	once	TGTGCCAGTAGTATAGATCTGGCTAGCGGCTCCTACAATGAGCAGTTCTTC	CASSIDLASGSYNEQFF